These 8 T cell receptor beta chains originate from one sample sequenced in a study of blood T cell repertoires in COVID-19. The data were produced by immunoSEQ multiplex PCR, yet TCRdb's version contains in-frame clones alone and is incomplete. The sample contains more than 100,000 clones, about 76% of which appear only once. Sequencing input: peripheral blood. All receptors come from a woman between 55 and 75 years old with active or convalescent COVID-19.

This chain joins TRBV28 and TRBJ2-1, with TRBD2 matching 7 bases. CDR1 and CDR2 (germline): MDHEN, SYDVKM. The CDR3 is 15 residues long. The V gene end was trimmed by 7 bases and the J gene end by 4 bases; junction bases not matched to a gene: 10. This CDR3 reads CASIPSGGRYNEQFF. CDR3 coding DNA: TGTGCCAGCATCCCCTCCGGGGGGAGATACAATGAGCAGTTCTTC.

The chain employs TRBV19 and TRBJ1-5; TRBD1 matches 9 bases. The CDR3 loop spans 16 amino acids. CDR1 and CDR2 (germline): LNHDA, SQIVND (reference sequence). Trimming removed 7 bases from V and 7 bases from J; junction bases left unmatched: 14. This CDR3 reads CASTLGVQGARQPQHF. The CDR3, as DNA: TGTGCCAGTACCCTAGGGGTACAGGGGGCTCGGCAGCCCCAGCATTTT.

This clone was counted a few times. The rearrangement links TRBV24-1 to TRBJ2-3; TRBD2 is a possible D gene (6 bases). Germline V gene data show CDR1 as KGHDR and CDR2 as SFDVKD. The CDR3 is 15 amino acids. The V end lost 6 bases, the J end lost 0 bases, and 12 bases lay between the germline ends. CDR3 sequence reads: CATSWPGESTDTQYF. The CDR3 DNA reads as TGTGCCACCAGTTGGCCGGGAGAAAGCACAGATACGCAGTATTTT.

This rearrangement joins TRBV9 to TRBJ2-7; a weak D match, TRBD1 (5 bases). The CDR3 runs to 13 residues. V was trimmed by 4 bases and J by 6 bases, leaving 14 bases between them. Germline V lookup: CDR1 SGDLS, CDR2 YYNGEE. The CDR3 DNA is TGTGCCAGCAGCAATTGGACACGCGGCGAGCAGTACTTC. Amino acids: CASSNWTRGEQYF.

A remark on this clone: Other DNA sequences in the same sample also yield this CDR3. The chain combines TRBV12-3 or TRBV12-4 with TRBJ1-1; D is ambiguous. The ends were cut back, 1 base at V and 5 bases at J, with 8 bases in the middle. This CDR3 has 13 amino acids. CDR3: CASSLGGWTEAFF. In nucleotides, the CDR3 is TGTGCCAGCAGTTTAGGAGGGTGGACTGAAGCTTTCTTT.

This rearrangement joins TRBV28 to TRBJ1-6, with 7 bases fitting TRBD1. Germline CDR1 and CDR2: MDHEN and SYDVKM. This CDR3 spans 18 amino acids. The trim removed 1 base at V and 9 bases at J, leaving 15 bases unmatched. In nucleotides, the CDR3 is TGTGCCAGCAGTTTATACGCGCCAGGGGGTGGGTTTAGTTCACCCCTCCACTTT. Its translation is CASSLYAPGGGFSSPLHF.

This clone has only a few counts. The V gene is TRBV27, the J gene TRBJ1-3; D is possibly TRBD1 (6 bases). CDR3 length equals 16 residues. With 6 bases removed from V and 4 bases from J, the gap between germline ends came to 19 bases. Germline loops: CDR1 MNHEY, CDR2 SMNVEV (reference sequence). The CDR3 is CASRIGGAPSGNTIYF. The DNA for the CDR3 is TGTGCCAGCAGAATTGGGGGGGCCCCTTCAGGAAACACCATATATTTT.

The chain is built from TRBV19 and TRBJ2-1, with TRBD1 as a possible D gene (6 bases). Germline loops: CDR1 LNHDA, CDR2 SQIVND (reference sequence). The germline V and J ends were trimmed by 5 bases and 0 bases, with 23 bases remaining between them. The CDR3 spans 19 residues. CDR3 DNA sequence: TGTGCCAGTAGTTCCCGAGGGGCAGGGGCTATACTCTCCTACAATGAGCAGTTCTTC. As protein: CASSSRGAGAILSYNEQFF.